A selection of T cell receptor beta chains follows, all from one sample in a study of chemoradiotherapy in HPV16-positive cancers. Using immunoSEQ multiplex PCR, the repertoire was profiled, and TCRdb retains in-frame clones only, with some absent. Of approximately 28,000 clones in the sample, around 90% are singletons; the top ten hold approximately 22%. The sequencing here drew on blood, taken from a patient who underwent chemoradiotherapy. These receptors were collected from a human donor with HPV-associated anogenital cancer. Both conserved end residues are part of each CDR3. Fields, in order: J gene, clone size, CDR3 length, D gene, V gene, CDR3 DNA, CDR3 protein. A D gene is named only where the DNA matches it firmly. The listing skips clone size in some rows; elsewhere it reads once, few, many or a size class.

J: TRBJ1-4; size: NA; length: 15; D: TRBD1; V: TRBV30; DNA: TGTGCCTGGGGGCTTGGACAGGGGGCGTTTGAAAAACTGTTTTTT; CDR3: CAWGLGQGAFEKLFF
J: TRBJ1-1; size: NA; length: 16; D: NA; V: TRBV10-3; DNA: TGTGCCATCAGCCCGATGAGACCCGCTTGGGACACTGAAGCTTTCTTT; CDR3: CAISPMRPAWDTEAFF
J: TRBJ1-2; size: NA; length: 15; D: NA; V: TRBV4-1; DNA: TGCGCCAGCAGCCAAGATAACAGTGTTAACTATGGCTACACCTTC; CDR3: CASSQDNSVNYGYTF
J: TRBJ2-7; size: NA; length: 13; D: NA; V: TRBV6-6; DNA: TGTGCCAGCAGTCCAGGTTCCTACTACGAGCAGTACTTC; CDR3: CASSPGSYYEQYF
J: TRBJ1-3; size: NA; length: 13; D: NA; V: TRBV30; DNA: TGTGCCTGGAGTGGAGGGTCAGGAAACACCATATATTTT; CDR3: CAWSGGSGNTIYF
J: TRBJ1-2; size: NA; length: 13; D: NA; V: TRBV19; DNA: TGTGCCAGTATGGGAGGACAATACTATGGCTACACCTTC; CDR3: CASMGGQYYGYTF
J: TRBJ2-5; size: NA; length: 15; D: NA; V: TRBV7-2; DNA: TGTGCCAGCAGCTTACCTTCCCAGGGTGTGGAGACCCAGTACTTC; CDR3: CASSLPSQGVETQYF
J: TRBJ1-1; size: NA; length: 13; D: NA; V: TRBV27; DNA: TGTGCCAGCAGTTTATTTTACAGCAATGAAGCTTTCTTT; CDR3: CASSLFYSNEAFF
J: TRBJ2-7; size: NA; length: 14; D: NA; V: TRBV18; DNA: TGTGCCAGCTCACCAAGGACAGAATTCTACGAGCAGTACTTC; CDR3: CASSPRTEFYEQYF
J: TRBJ2-7; size: NA; length: 14; D: TRBD1; V: TRBV11-2; DNA: TGTGCCAGCAGCTTGGGGACAGGAGGCTACGAGCAGTACTTC; CDR3: CASSLGTGGYEQYF
J: TRBJ1-5; size: few; length: 14; D: NA; V: TRBV2; DNA: TGTGCCAGCAGTGGGGGGACGGTTAATCAGCCCCAGCATTTT; CDR3: CASSGGTVNQPQHF
J: TRBJ2-2; size: NA; length: 17; D: TRBD1; V: TRBV7-9; DNA: TGTGCCAGCAGCTACACACCGGGACAGGGGAACCCCGGGGAGCTGTTTTTT; CDR3: CASSYTPGQGNPGELFF
J: TRBJ2-3; size: NA; length: 16; D: NA; V: TRBV4-3; DNA: TGCGCCAGCAGCCAAGATATCGGTACTAGCACAGATACGCAGTATTTT; CDR3: CASSQDIGTSTDTQYF
J: TRBJ2-5; size: NA; length: 15; D: NA; V: TRBV5-4; DNA: TGTGCCAGCAGCCAGGTTGGACACTCCCAAGAGACCCAGTACTTC; CDR3: CASSQVGHSQETQYF
J: TRBJ2-1; size: NA; length: 16; D: TRBD2; V: TRBV11-2; DNA: TGTGCCAGCAGCCGAACTAGCGGGGGTTCCTACAATGAGCAGTTCTTC; CDR3: CASSRTSGGSYNEQFF
J: TRBJ2-7; size: NA; length: 13; D: TRBD1; V: TRBV7-6; DNA: TGTGCCAGCAGCTTTGGCGGACAGGAGGAGCAGTACTTC; CDR3: CASSFGGQEEQYF
J: TRBJ2-5; size: NA; length: 12; D: NA; V: TRBV10-1; DNA: TGCGCCAGCGATCGACCGGGAGAGACCCAGTACTTC; CDR3: CASDRPGETQYF
J: TRBJ2-7; size: once; length: 13; D: NA; V: TRBV5-6; DNA: TGTGCCAGCAGCTTGAGGGGGGAGTACGAGCAGTACTTC; CDR3: CASSLRGEYEQYF
J: TRBJ2-3; size: NA; length: 16; D: NA; V: TRBV7-2; DNA: TGTGCCAGCAGCTCAGGGAGGCGCGGCTGGACAGATACGCAGTATTTT; CDR3: CASSSGRRGWTDTQYF
J: TRBJ2-1; size: NA; length: 12; D: NA; V: TRBV7-3; DNA: TGTGCCAGCAGCTTGGACTCGGGTGAGCAGTTCTTC; CDR3: CASSLDSGEQFF
J: TRBJ2-7; size: NA; length: 14; D: NA; V: TRBV6-1; DNA: TGTGCCAGCAGTGTACAGGGCGGGCCCTACGAGCAGTACTTC; CDR3: CASSVQGGPYEQYF
J: TRBJ1-2; size: NA; length: 15; D: TRBD1; V: TRBV6-5; DNA: TGTGCCAGCAGTTACGACCAGGGGGAAAACTATGGCTACACCTTC; CDR3: CASSYDQGENYGYTF
J: TRBJ2-7; size: NA; length: 16; D: NA; V: TRBV5-4; DNA: TGTGCCAGCAGACCACATTCTACAACAGAGTCCTACGAGCAGTACTTC; CDR3: CASRPHSTTESYEQYF
J: TRBJ2-1; size: NA; length: 17; D: TRBD2; V: TRBV19; DNA: TGTGCCAGTAAGGTGAGACTAGCGGGGGGCTCCTACAATGAGCAGTTCTTC; CDR3: CASKVRLAGGSYNEQFF
J: TRBJ2-3; size: NA; length: 15; D: NA; V: TRBV5-1; DNA: TGCGCCAGCAGCTTGATCAAGGGGCATGATGATACGCAGTATTTT; CDR3: CASSLIKGHDDTQYF
J: TRBJ1-1; size: NA; length: 14; D: NA; V: TRBV5-1; DNA: TGCGCCAGCAGCTTGGTGACATTGAACACTGAAGCTTTCTTT; CDR3: CASSLVTLNTEAFF
J: TRBJ2-1; size: NA; length: 19; D: TRBD2; V: TRBV4-3; DNA: TGCGCCAGCAGCTCGCACCTACTAGCGGGGGGCGACGGATACAATGAGCAGTTCTTC; CDR3: CASSSHLLAGGDGYNEQFF
J: TRBJ2-5; size: NA; length: 14; D: NA; V: TRBV6-5; DNA: TGTGCCCCACCGGATGGGGAGGCGGGAGAGACCCAGTACTTC; CDR3: CAPPDGEAGETQYF